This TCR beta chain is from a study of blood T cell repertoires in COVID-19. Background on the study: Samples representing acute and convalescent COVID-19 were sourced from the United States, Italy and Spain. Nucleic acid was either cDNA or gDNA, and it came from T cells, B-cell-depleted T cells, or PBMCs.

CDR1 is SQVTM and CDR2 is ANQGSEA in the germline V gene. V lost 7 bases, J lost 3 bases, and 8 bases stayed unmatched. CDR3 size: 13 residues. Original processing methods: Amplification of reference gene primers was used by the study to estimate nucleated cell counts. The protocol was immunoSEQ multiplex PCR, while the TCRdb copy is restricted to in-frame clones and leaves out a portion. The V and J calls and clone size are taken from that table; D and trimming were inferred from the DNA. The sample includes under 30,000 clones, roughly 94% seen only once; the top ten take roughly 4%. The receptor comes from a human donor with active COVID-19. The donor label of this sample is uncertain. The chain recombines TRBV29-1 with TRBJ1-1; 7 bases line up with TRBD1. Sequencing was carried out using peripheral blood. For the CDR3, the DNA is TGCAGCGCTCAGACAGGGATAGACACTGAAGCTTTCTTT. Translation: CSAQTGIDTEAFF.